This TCR beta chain was sequenced during a study of blood T cell repertoires in COVID-19. Overall study context: Some COVID-19 samples were acute and others convalescent; all came from the United States, Italy and Spain. The analysed material was cDNA or gDNA that came from T cells, B-cell-depleted T cells, or PBMCs.

In the original analysis: Nucleated cell number was recorded as an estimate derived from reference gene primer amplification. Clones were read by immunoSEQ multiplex PCR, and TCRdb kept only the in-frame ones, dropping some. Clone size and the V and J calls come from that table; the DNA yielded D and trimming. This sample has more than 200,000 clones, with 75% to 90% found just once. This clonotype was sampled from a man aged 25-45 years with active or convalescent COVID-19. The specimen sequenced was peripheral blood.

In DNA, the CDR3 is TGTGCCAGCAGTGACTCGGCGGGGGGGACCACAGATACGCAGTATTTT. Its protein is CASSDSAGGTTDTQYF. The chain carries TRBV6-4 and TRBJ2-3; 9 positions match TRBD2. After removal of 0 bases from V and 2 bases from J, the junction contained 3 bases not matched to a gene. CDR1 and CDR2 from the germline V gene are MRHNA and SNTAGT. This CDR3 is built from 16 residues.